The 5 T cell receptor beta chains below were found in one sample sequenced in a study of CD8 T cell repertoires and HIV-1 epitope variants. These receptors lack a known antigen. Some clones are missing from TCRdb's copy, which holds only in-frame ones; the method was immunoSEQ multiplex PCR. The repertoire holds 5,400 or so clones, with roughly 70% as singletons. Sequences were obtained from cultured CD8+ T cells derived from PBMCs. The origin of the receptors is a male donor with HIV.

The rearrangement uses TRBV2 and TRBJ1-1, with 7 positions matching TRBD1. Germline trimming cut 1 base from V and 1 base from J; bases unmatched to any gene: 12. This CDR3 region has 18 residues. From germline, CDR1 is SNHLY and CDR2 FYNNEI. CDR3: CASSEGAGGTSRNTEAFF. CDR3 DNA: TGTGCCAGCAGTGAAGGGGCAGGGGGAACCTCTAGGAACACTGAAGCTTTCTTT.

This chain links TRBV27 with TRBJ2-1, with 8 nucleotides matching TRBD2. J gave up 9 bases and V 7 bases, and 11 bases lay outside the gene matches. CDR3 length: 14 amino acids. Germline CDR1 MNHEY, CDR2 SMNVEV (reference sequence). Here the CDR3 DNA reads TGTGCCAGCATTCGACCGGGACTAGGCCGTGAGCAGTTCTTC. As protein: CASIRPGLGREQFF.

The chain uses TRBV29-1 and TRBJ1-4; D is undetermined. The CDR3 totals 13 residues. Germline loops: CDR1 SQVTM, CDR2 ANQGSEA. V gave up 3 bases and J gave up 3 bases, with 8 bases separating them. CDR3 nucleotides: TGCAGCGTTGAGGGAGACTCTAATGAAAAACTGTTTTTT. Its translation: CSVEGDSNEKLFF.

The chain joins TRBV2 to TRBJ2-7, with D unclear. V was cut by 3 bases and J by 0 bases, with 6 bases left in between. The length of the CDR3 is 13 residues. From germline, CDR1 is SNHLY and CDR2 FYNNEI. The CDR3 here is CASSEVSSYEQYF. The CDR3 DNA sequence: TGTGCCAGCAGTGAGGTCAGCTCCTACGAGCAGTACTTC.

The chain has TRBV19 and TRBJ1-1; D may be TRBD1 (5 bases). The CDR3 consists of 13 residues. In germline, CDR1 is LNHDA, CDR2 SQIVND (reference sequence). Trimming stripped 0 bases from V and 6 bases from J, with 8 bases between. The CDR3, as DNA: TGTGCCAGTAGTATAGACCGGACACCTGAAGCTTTCTTT. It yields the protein CASSIDRTPEAFF.